A single sample gave rise to the 22 T cell receptor beta chains below, sequenced in a study of T cell repertoires in cytomegalovirus infection. TCRdb analysed the reads with MiXCR anew, one entry per CDR3 protein. The data contain about 740,000 distinct CDR3 sequences, 30% to 40% of them singletons. Their antigen targets remain unknown. Here the sequenced sample was cultured PBMCs, taken from culture after CMV antigen stimulation. These receptors were collected from a human donor in good health (CMV status not recorded). Some clones in this sample may be carry-over from other donors' samples.

A few counts support this clonotype. The CDR3 loop reads CASSLGERSTEAFF. DNA for the CDR3: TGTGCCAGCAGCTTAGGCGAGAGGAGCACTGAAGCTTTCTTT. This chain connects TRBV7-9 to TRBJ1-1; no definite D call. V lost 1 base to trimming and J lost 4 bases, with 10 bases between them. CDR3 length equals 14 residues. Germline V gene data show CDR1 as SEHNR and CDR2 as FQNEAQ (reference sequence).

The V and J genes are TRBV6-2 or TRBV6-3 and TRBJ2-3; 8 bases map to TRBD2. Germline CDR1 is MNHEY and CDR2 is SVGEGT. Unmatched junction bases numbered 10, after V lost 6 bases and J lost 2 bases. The CDR3 has 16 residues. The CDR3 reads CASSQQTSATTDTQYF. CDR3 in DNA: TGTGCCAGCAGCCAACAGACTAGCGCCACCACAGATACGCAGTATTTT.

The rearrangement uses TRBV2 and TRBJ1-3; no definite D call. The ends were cut back, 2 bases at V and 4 bases at J, with 9 bases in the middle. The germline V gene encodes CDR1 SNHLY and CDR2 FYNNEI. This CDR3 spans 14 amino acids. The CDR3 region has the DNA TGTGCCAGCAGTGAAAGGAACCAGGGAAACACCATATATTTT. This gives the protein CASSERNQGNTIYF.

This chain links TRBV11-2 with TRBJ2-6, with 9 bases lining up with TRBD1. Germline V gene lookup returns CDR1 SGHAT and CDR2 FQNNGV. This CDR3 contains 17 residues. With 6 bases clipped from V and 1 base from J, the junction kept 7 bases outside the gene matches. The CDR3 region has the DNA TGTGCCAGCAGTCCCGGGACAGGGTTTTCTGGGGCCAACGTCCTGACTTTC. Amino acids: CASSPGTGFSGANVLTF.

This clonotype was observed a few times. The chain is built from TRBV7-9 and TRBJ2-7; possible D gene TRBD1, 6 bases. CDR1 is SEHNR and CDR2 is FQNEAQ in the germline V gene (reference sequence). Trimming stripped 6 bases from V and 1 base from J, with 16 bases between. The length of the CDR3 is 15 residues. In DNA, the CDR3 is TGTGCCAGCAGTGGATTGACAGGCAATTCCTACGAGCAGTACTTC. Its translation is CASSGLTGNSYEQYF.

The chain links TRBV6-2 or TRBV6-3 to TRBJ2-1; perhaps TRBD2 as D (5 bases). The germline CDR1 and CDR2 sequences are MNHEY and SVGEGT. V was clipped by 6 bases and J by 4 bases, with 19 bases between them. CDR3 length equals 16 residues. The CDR3 reads CASSPGGSGLYNEQFF. DNA for the CDR3: TGTGCCAGCAGCCCCGGTGGAAGCGGACTTTACAATGAGCAGTTCTTC.

The chain employs TRBV2 and TRBJ2-2, with 11 positions matching TRBD1. Trimming cost V 11 bases and J 3 bases; bases outside gene matches: 5. The CDR3 consists of 14 residues. CDR1 and CDR2 (germline): SNHLY, FYNNEI. The CDR3: CAGTGQGDTGELFF. The CDR3 bases are TGTGCCGGGACGGGACAGGGGGACACCGGGGAGCTGTTTTTT. Filled out from reference TRBV2 and TRBJ2-2, the complete variable domain reads EPEVTQTPSHQVTQMGQEVILRCVPISNHLYFYWYRQILGQKVEFLVSFYNNEISEKSEIFDDQFSVERPDGSNFTLKIRSTKLEDSAMYFCAGTGQGDTGELFFGEGSRLTVL.

The V and J genes are TRBV7-8 and TRBJ1-2; D is undetermined. Per germline, CDR1 SGHVS and CDR2 FQNEAQ. The CDR3 spans 14 residues. With 1 base removed from V and 7 bases from J, the gap between germline ends came to 13 bases. The CDR3 region is CASSLESRLGGYTF. In nucleotides, the CDR3 is TGTGCCAGCAGCTTAGAGTCCCGGTTGGGTGGCTACACCTTC.

This clonotype was found a few times. The rearrangement joins TRBV6-6 to TRBJ1-4, with D unclear. There are 13 residues in the CDR3. V was trimmed by 4 bases and J by 5 bases, leaving 8 bases between them. Germline CDR1 MNHNY, CDR2 SVGAGI (reference sequence). CDR3 bases: TGTGCCAGCAGTTTACGACTGAATGAAAAACTGTTTTTT. Amino acid sequence: CASSLRLNEKLFF.

In this sample, this clonotype turned up a few times. The chain recombines TRBV20-1 with TRBJ1-1; the match to TRBD1 covers 12 bases. J lost 0 bases, V lost 0 bases, and 11 bases had no gene match. The CDR3 has 19 amino acids. Germline CDR1 and CDR2: DFQATT and SNEGSKA (reference sequence). In DNA, the CDR3 is TGCAGTGCTAGAGATTCCGGGACAGGGGGCAATCGTTTGAACACTGAAGCTTTCTTT. This gives the protein CSARDSGTGGNRLNTEAFF.

The chain joins TRBV7-3 to TRBJ1-1; D remains unclear. V lost 4 bases and J lost 4, with 16 bases in between. CDR1 is SGHTA, CDR2 FQGTGA, per germline. The CDR3 runs 15 residues. The CDR3 sequence is CASSSIGWGGTEAFF. The CDR3 nucleotides are TGTGCCAGCAGCTCCATCGGGTGGGGTGGCACTGAAGCTTTCTTT.

This clonotype was observed a handful of times. V gene TRBV10-3 combines with J gene TRBJ1-1; D not resolved. Germline assignment: CDR1 ENHRY and CDR2 SYGVKD. V was pared by 6 bases and J by 1 base, with 9 bases between. This CDR3 contains 13 residues. The CDR3 sequence is CAIREMWNTEAFF. The CDR3 region has the DNA TGTGCCATCAGGGAGATGTGGAACACTGAAGCTTTCTTT.

In regard to this clonotype: This clone may be a read error of a much larger clone one base away. This chain links TRBV7-2 with TRBJ2-3; D not resolved. The CDR3 is 16 amino acids. The germline V gene has CDR1 SGHTA and CDR2 FQGNSA. CDR3 protein: CASSPPAAVGTETQYF. CDR3 nucleotides: TGTGCCAGCAGCCCCCCGGCAGCCGTAGGCACAGAAACGCAGTATTTT.

Here the CDR3 DNA reads TGTGCCACTAGTAGGGGGGGCACTGAAGCTTTCTTT. Protein: CATSRGGTEAFF. The genes are TRBV7-9 and TRBJ1-1; the D gene is possibly TRBD1 (6 bases). The length of the CDR3 is 12 residues. Trimming removed 10 bases from V and 4 bases from J, with 13 bases in between. Germline assignment: CDR1 SEHNR and CDR2 FQNEAQ (reference sequence).

The CDR3 spells CASSLSGRDIQYF. As DNA, the CDR3 is TGTGCCAGCAGCTTAAGCGGTAGGGACATTCAGTACTTC. The chain has TRBV7-2 and TRBJ2-4; a weak D match, TRBD2 (5 bases). CDR1 is SGHTA and CDR2 is FQGNSA in the germline V gene. The CDR3 is 13 residues long. V lost 2 bases and J lost 8, with 10 bases in between.

This clonotype was detected only a few times. This sequence joins TRBV7-2 and TRBJ2-7, with D tentatively TRBD1 or TRBD2 (5 bases each). The CDR3 is made up of 14 amino acids. V shed 3 bases and J shed 1 base, with 10 bases lying between them. Per the germline V gene, CDR1 is SGHTA and CDR2 is FQGNSA. The CDR3, as DNA: TGTGCCAGCAGCTTGGGACGGGTGTCCTACGAGCAGTACTTC. Amino acids: CASSLGRVSYEQYF.

The chain links TRBV24-1 to TRBJ2-3; D may be TRBD1 (6 bases). The CDR3 spans 15 residues. Germline-derived CDR1 and CDR2 are KGHDR and SFDVKD. V was clipped by 4 bases and J by 2 bases, with 12 bases between them. The CDR3 DNA reads TGTGCCACCAGTGACCACAGGGCCCCCACAGATACGCAGTATTTT. Residues: CATSDHRAPTDTQYF.

This clonotype has more than one count but fewer than ten. The chain links TRBV19 to TRBJ2-7; D call uncertain. Germline V gives CDR1 LNHDA, CDR2 SQIVND (reference sequence). The ends were cut back, 6 bases at V and 1 base at J, with 22 bases in the middle. The CDR3 spans 17 residues. The chain's CDR3 is CASSRRYIPEDSYEQYF. The CDR3 region has the DNA TGTGCCAGTAGCCGCAGATATATACCTGAGGATTCCTACGAGCAGTACTTC.

This chain connects TRBV12-3 or TRBV12-4 to TRBJ1-1; perhaps TRBD1 as D (5 bases). This CDR3 contains 12 residues. The germline V and J ends were trimmed by 3 bases and 8 bases, with 10 bases remaining between them. In DNA form, the CDR3 reads TGTGCCAGCAGTTTCGAAGACAGAGAAGCTTTCTTT. Protein sequence: CASSFEDREAFF.

This clonotype was seen repeatedly, ten times or more. This chain links TRBV7-2 with TRBJ2-5, with TRBD2 matching over 9 bases. Unmatched junction bases numbered 12, after V lost 2 bases and J lost 5 bases. CDR3 length: 17 residues. In germline, CDR1 is SGHTA, CDR2 FQGNSA. The chain's CDR3 is CASSLTQLAGGRETQYF. DNA for the CDR3: TGTGCCAGCAGCTTAACTCAATTGGCGGGAGGGAGGGAGACCCAGTACTTC.

This clonotype has just one count. This sequence joins TRBV5-1 and TRBJ2-7; 10 bases agree with TRBD1. The CDR3 runs to 13 residues. Germline assignment: CDR1 SGHRS and CDR2 YFSETQ. With V trimmed by 3 bases and J by 5 bases, 2 bases remained unmatched. CDR3 nucleotide sequence: TGCGCCAGCAGCTCGACAGGGGGCGACGAGCAGTACTTC. This sequence encodes CASSSTGGDEQYF.

There are a few counts of this clonotype. The chain employs TRBV7-9 and TRBJ1-2; D is ambiguous. The V gene's germline CDR1 is SEHNR and CDR2 FQNEAQ (reference sequence). The length of the CDR3 is 14 residues. Trimming pared 10 bases from V and 3 bases from J, leaving 18 bases between. In DNA, the CDR3 is TGTGCCACTCGCTATAGTCTGAGCCACTATGGCTACACCTTC. Protein product: CATRYSLSHYGYTF.